This paragraph reports one T cell receptor gamma chain. A far larger clone differs by one base, so this is likely a read error. The CDR3 runs to 12 residues. Germline CDR1 GITISATS, CDR2 ISYDGTV (reference sequence). The data originate from a study of γδ T cells in repeated Plasmodium falciparum infection. About the study: Timepoints: baseline, immediately before selected infections, and 21 days after every infection. Some Malian samples span acute malaria episodes; others come from no-transmission periods.

TCRdb reanalysed the multiplex PCR reads via CATT. The sample lists 30,000 or so gamma-chain clones; 1.4% were seen once. Gammadelta T cells were flow-sorted from PBMC into Vgamma9/Vdelta2+ and Vdelta2-negative populations for bulk analysis. The source material was gamma-delta T cells from blood. The sequence came from a pool of human donors (malaria-infected and uninfected, not separated). V gene TRGV9 was called; the J gene was not. This CDR3 reads CALWEVVKGKLF. In DNA form, the CDR3 reads TGTGCCTTGTGGGAGGTCGTCAAGGGGAAGCTCTTT.